The clone carrying this T cell receptor beta chain has a count of ten or more. Its matching antigen is unknown. Trimming removed 2 bases from V and 11 bases from J, with 7 bases in between. Germline V gene sequence: CDR1 SGHRS, CDR2 YFSETQ. The CDR3 consists of 11 residues. The data belong to a study of T cells in Graves' hyperthyroidism and ophthalmopathy. Study-level results: Most thyroid-expanded clonotypes above 0.001 were also found in blood.

It was RNA transcripts that yielded the amplified TCR beta CDR3 regions. First-round RT-PCR targeting the TCR CDR3 was performed with the HTBI primer set. From the multiplex PCR reads, TCRdb called clonotypes with MiXCR, one entry per CDR3 protein. The sample includes roughly 300,000 distinct CDR3 sequences, approximately 15% seen only once; the top ten take approximately 25%. The TCR was taken from a woman aged 30 to 39 with Graves' hyperthyroidism. The chain uses TRBV5-1 and TRBJ2-2, with D unresolved. The sample comprised blood. The CDR3 reads CASSFGPELFF. The CDR3 DNA is TGCGCCAGCAGCTTCGGACCAGAGCTGTTTTTT. The full variable domain, completed using reference TRBV5-1 and TRBJ2-2, is KAGVTQTPRYLIKTRGQQVTLSCSPISGHRSVSWYQQTPGQGLQFLFEYFSETQRNKGNFPGRFSGRQFSNSRSEMNVSTLELGDSALYLCASSFGPELFFGEGSRLTVL.